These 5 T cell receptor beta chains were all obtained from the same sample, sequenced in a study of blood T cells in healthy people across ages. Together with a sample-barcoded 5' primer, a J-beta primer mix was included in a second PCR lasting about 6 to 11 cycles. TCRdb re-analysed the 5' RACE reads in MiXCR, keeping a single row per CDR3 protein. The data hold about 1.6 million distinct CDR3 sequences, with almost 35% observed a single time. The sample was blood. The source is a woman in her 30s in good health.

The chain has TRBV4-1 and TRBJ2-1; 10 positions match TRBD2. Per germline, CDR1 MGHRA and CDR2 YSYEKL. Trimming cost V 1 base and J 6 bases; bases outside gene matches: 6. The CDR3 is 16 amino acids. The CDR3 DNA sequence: TGCGCCAGCAGCCAAGGCCCGGCTAGCGGGAGCAATGAGCAGTTCTTC. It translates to CASSQGPASGSNEQFF.

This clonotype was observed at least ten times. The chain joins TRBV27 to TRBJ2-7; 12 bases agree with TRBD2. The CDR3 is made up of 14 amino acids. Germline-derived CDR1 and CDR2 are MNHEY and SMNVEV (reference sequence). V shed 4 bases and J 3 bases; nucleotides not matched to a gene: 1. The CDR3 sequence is CASSSLAGGYEQYF. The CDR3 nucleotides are TGTGCCAGCAGTTCACTAGCGGGAGGCTACGAGCAGTACTTC.

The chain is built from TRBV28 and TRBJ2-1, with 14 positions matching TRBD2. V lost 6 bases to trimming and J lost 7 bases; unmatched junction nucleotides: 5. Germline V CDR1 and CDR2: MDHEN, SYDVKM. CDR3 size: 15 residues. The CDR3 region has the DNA TGTGCCAGCAGCCGACTAGCGGGAGGGAGGAATGAGCAGTTCTTC. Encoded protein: CASSRLAGGRNEQFF.

The CDR3: CSARSGTIYEQYF. The CDR3 DNA follows: TGCAGTGCTAGGAGCGGGACTATCTACGAGCAGTACTTC. The chain joins TRBV20-1 to TRBJ2-7; 7 bases align to TRBD2. J was trimmed by 3 bases and V by 3 bases; bases with no gene match: 5. The CDR3 contains 13 residues. CDR1 DFQATT and CDR2 SNEGSKA come from the germline V gene (reference sequence).

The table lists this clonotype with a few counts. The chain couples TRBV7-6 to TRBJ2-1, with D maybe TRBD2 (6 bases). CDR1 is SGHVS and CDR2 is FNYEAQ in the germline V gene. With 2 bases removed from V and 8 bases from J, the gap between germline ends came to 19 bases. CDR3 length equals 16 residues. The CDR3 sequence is CASSLIVGGAGDEQFF. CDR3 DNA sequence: TGTGCCAGCAGCTTAATTGTCGGCGGGGCGGGTGATGAGCAGTTCTTC. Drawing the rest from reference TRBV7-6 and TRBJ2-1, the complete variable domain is GAGVSQSPRYKVTKRGQDVALRCDPISGHVSLYWYRQALGQGPEFLTYFNYEAQQDKSGLPNDRFSAERPEGSISTLTIQRTEQRDSAMYRCASSLIVGGAGDEQFFGPGTRLTVL.